The clone carrying this T cell receptor (beta chain) was counted ten times or more. Its antigen is unidentified. V was clipped by 4 bases and J by 6 bases; unmatched bases: 21. CDR3 length equals 18 residues. Germline loops: CDR1 SGHRS, CDR2 YFSETQ. The data derive from a study of T cells in Graves' hyperthyroidism and ophthalmopathy. Study results and caveats: Researchers report that a 13 V-J model separated ophthalmopathy from stable hyperthyroidism.

The source material, RNA transcripts, was used to amplify TCR beta CDR3 regions. The HTBI primer set drove a first-round RT-PCR of the TCR CDR3. Each CDR3 protein gets one entry after TCRdb re-called the multiplex PCR reads with MiXCR. Of about 720,000 distinct CDR3 sequences detected, roughly a sixth appear once; the ten largest clones hold 16%. This receptor was identified in a woman aged 50 to 60 with Graves' hyperthyroidism that later progressed to Graves' ophthalmopathy. The V call is TRBV5-1, the J call TRBJ1-1; 7 nucleotides match TRBD1. The sample taken for sequencing was blood. The CDR3 loop reads CASSREPGQLSGTAEAFF. In nucleotides, the CDR3 is TGCGCCAGCAGCCGGGAACCGGGACAGCTCTCAGGGACCGCTGAAGCTTTCTTT.